Shown below are 10 T cell receptor beta chains from a single sample sequenced in a study of post-analysis software for immune sequencing data. Unique molecular identifiers were present in the TCR beta cDNA libraries. In TCRdb, the PCR reads were re-called with MiXCR into one record per CDR3 protein. Among about 540,000 distinct CDR3 sequences listed, around 34% were seen once. The antigens these receptors bind are not known. Points from the study as a whole: Relative to controls, patients had five TRBV segments at higher frequency, with TRBV5-6, TRBV5-1 and TRBV20-1 among these.

Sequenced: blood. These receptors were collected from a girl younger than 18 with multiple sclerosis.

V and J are TRBV9 and TRBJ1-1; no firm D call. V lost 7 bases to trimming and J lost 3 bases, with 16 bases between them. CDR1 SGDLS and CDR2 YYNGEE come from the germline V gene. The CDR3 sequence is 14 residues long. The CDR3 is CASQKGAGHTEAFF. The DNA of the CDR3 is TGTGCCAGCCAGAAGGGAGCAGGTCACACTGAAGCTTTCTTT.

In this sample, this clonotype turned up a few times. V and J are TRBV7-3 and TRBJ2-2; 7 positions agree with TRBD1. The trim removed 2 bases at V and 2 bases at J, leaving 2 bases unmatched. The CDR3 loop spans 15 amino acids. Germline assignment: CDR1 SGHTA and CDR2 FQGTGA. CDR3 sequence: CASSLAGGNTGELFF. CDR3 sequence (DNA): TGTGCCAGCAGCTTAGCAGGGGGAAACACCGGGGAGCTGTTTTTT.

This clonotype was detected a few times. V gene TRBV6-5 combines with J gene TRBJ2-5; 8 nucleotides agree with TRBD2. The CDR3 spans 14 residues. The germline V gene has CDR1 MNHEY and CDR2 SVGAGI. Trimming cost V 6 bases and J 2 bases; bases outside gene matches: 5. The CDR3 region is CASSQQRGQETQYF. The CDR3 DNA is TGTGCCAGCAGCCAGCAGCGGGGGCAAGAGACCCAGTACTTC.

The chain carries TRBV27 and TRBJ2-3; TRBD2 matches at 8 bases. V lost 5 bases, J lost 3 bases, and 13 bases stayed unmatched. The length of the CDR3 is 17 residues. The germline V gene encodes CDR1 MNHEY and CDR2 SMNVEV (reference sequence). In DNA, the CDR3 is TGTGCCAGCAGTCCCCTACCCCTACTAGCGGTTACAGATACGCAGTATTTT. This translates into CASSPLPLLAVTDTQYF.

J is TRBJ2-6 and V is TRBV12-3 or TRBV12-4; D is possibly TRBD1 (5 bases). Trimming removed 6 bases at V and 2 bases at J, with 5 bases between. The CDR3 runs to 13 residues. CDR3: CASRTAGANVLTF. CDR3 in DNA: TGTGCCAGCAGGACAGCTGGGGCCAACGTCCTGACTTTC.

The rearrangement joins TRBV28 to TRBJ1-1; 9 nucleotides match TRBD1. Germline CDR1 and CDR2: MDHEN and SYDVKM. The CDR3 has 13 residues. Trimming at V came to 6 bases and at J to 10 bases, leaving 9 bases not matched to a gene. CDR3 in amino acids: CASRSAGTGRAFF. The DNA for the CDR3 is TGTGCCAGCAGGTCAGCCGGGACAGGGAGAGCTTTCTTT.

CDR3 in amino acids: CASSLVGIANYGYTF. Written as DNA, the CDR3 is TGTGCCAGCAGCTTAGTGGGCATCGCGAACTATGGCTACACCTTC. The V and J genes are TRBV7-9 and TRBJ1-2; no definite D call. V lost 1 base to trimming and J lost 2 bases, with 11 bases between them. The CDR3 length is 15 residues. The germline gives CDR1 SEHNR, CDR2 FQNEAQ (reference sequence). The whole variable domain, filled in from reference TRBV7-9 and TRBJ1-2, reads DTGVSQNPRHKITKRGQNVTFRCDPISEHNRLYWYRQTLGQGPEFLTYFQNEAQLEKSRLLSDRFSAERPKGSFSTLEIQRTEQGDSAMYLCASSLVGIANYGYTFGSGTRLTVV.

This clonotype was seen a few times. The genes are TRBV6-5 and TRBJ2-7, with 7 bases that match TRBD2. CDR3 length: 14 residues. Germline assignment: CDR1 MNHEY and CDR2 SVGAGI. V shed 1 base, J shed 6 bases, and the junction held 6 bases outside the gene matches. The DNA of the CDR3 is TGTGCCAGCAGTTACTTGAGCGGGGTCAGCGAGCAGTACTTC. Translation: CASSYLSGVSEQYF.

J is TRBJ2-3 and V is TRBV5-1; no clear D gene. Germline lookup yields CDR1 SGHRS and CDR2 YFSETQ. The V end was cut by 2 bases, the J end by 2 bases, with 12 bases between. The CDR3 has 15 amino acids. The CDR3 bases are TGCGCCAGCAGCTTAAGAGCCGGTAACACAGATACGCAGTATTTT. Its translation is CASSLRAGNTDTQYF.

The V call is TRBV28, the J call TRBJ1-6; D remains ambiguous. The CDR3 covers 15 residues. Looked up from germline, CDR1 is MDHEN and CDR2 is SYDVKM. V was shortened by 5 bases and J by 7 bases, with 15 bases between the two germline ends. The CDR3 coding sequence is TGTGCCAGCAGTAGGAGTCGAGTAGGAAATTCACCCCTCCACTTT. The encoded protein is CASSRSRVGNSPLHF.